Only a few counts were recorded for the clone carrying this T cell receptor (beta chain). The target antigen is unknown. The data originate from a study of cytomegalovirus exposure and HLA in healthy donors. About the research overall: Roughly 180 million T cells yielded approximately 100 million unique TCR beta sequences, as an earlier analysis found.

It was with 60 Vbeta and 13 Jbeta primers that the PCR ran. Profiling relied on immunoSEQ multiplex PCR, and the TCRdb table lists in-frame clones only, not all of them. The table records roughly 140,000 clones, approximately 77% of them present only once. General study points: Immune exposure information comprised only CMV serostatus.

CDR3 length: 18 residues. Germline CDR1 is MDHEN and CDR2 is SYDVKM. The ends were cut back, 5 bases at V and 4 bases at J, with 24 bases in the middle. The source is a man aged 18-30 years in good health and CMV-seronegative. The genes are TRBV28 and TRBJ1-3, with unresolved D. What was sequenced was PBMCs. This CDR3 reads CASSVMGGNTRVGNTIYF. CDR3 in DNA: TGTGCCAGCAGTGTTATGGGCGGGAACACTCGAGTCGGAAACACCATATATTTT. Supplemented by reference TRBV28 and TRBJ1-3, the full variable domain reads DVKVTQSSRYLVKRTGEKVFLECVQDMDHENMFWYRQDPGLGLRLIYFSYDVKMKEKGDIPEGYSVSREKKERFSLILESASTNQTSMYLCASSVMGGNTRVGNTIYFGEGSWLTVV.